The rows below give T cell receptor beta chains drawn from one sample of a study of cytomegalovirus exposure and HLA in healthy donors. Generated by immunoSEQ multiplex PCR, the TCRdb table keeps only in-frame clones and is missing some. The sample has 130,000 to 150,000 clones; approximately 77% are singletons. The sample consisted of PBMCs. The receptors here all came from a woman in her 50s in good health and CMV-seronegative. Each CDR3 is given with its conserved first and last residue. The order of the fields is D gene, clone size, V gene, J gene, CDR3 DNA, CDR3 protein. A D gene is named only where the DNA matches it firmly. The size entry is marked missing in some rows and otherwise reads once, few, many or a size class.

D: -; size: -; V: TRBV21-1; J: TRBJ2-7; DNA: TGTGCCTACCAGGGGGCAGGCGGTCCCTACGAGCAGTACTTC; CDR3: CAYQGAGGPYEQYF
D: -; size: few; V: TRBV27; J: TRBJ1-4; DNA: TGTGCCATTCGACAGCCGCCGAATGAAAAACTGTTTTTT; CDR3: CAIRQPPNEKLFF
D: TRBD2; size: once; V: TRBV11-3; J: TRBJ2-3; DNA: TGTGCCAGCAGCGCCGGGACTAGCGGCCTGAGCACAGATACGCAATATTTT; CDR3: CASSAGTSGLSTDTQYF
D: -; size: -; V: TRBV5-4; J: TRBJ2-7; DNA: TGTGCCAGCAGCTTGTGGGGGACTCGGGTCACCGAGCAGTACTTC; CDR3: CASSLWGTRVTEQYF
D: -; size: -; V: TRBV29-1; J: TRBJ2-7; DNA: TGCAGCGTGGAAGGCGGTCAGGGCTACGAGCAGTACTTC; CDR3: CSVEGGQGYEQYF
D: TRBD2; size: -; V: TRBV6-4; J: TRBJ2-3; DNA: TGTGCCAGCAGTACGGAGCGGGGGGCTCCGCAGTATTTT; CDR3: CASSTERGAPQYF
D: -; size: -; V: TRBV5-1; J: TRBJ2-1; DNA: TGCGCCAGCAGCTTGGAGCCAGGGGAGAATGAGCAGTTCTTC; CDR3: CASSLEPGENEQFF
D: TRBD2; size: -; V: TRBV5-1; J: TRBJ2-3; DNA: TGCGCCAGCAGCTCCCTAACTAGCGTCCCCGATACGCAGTATTTT; CDR3: CASSSLTSVPDTQYF
D: -; size: -; V: TRBV28; J: TRBJ2-3; DNA: TGTGCCAGCAGTTACTCTAGGACAGACTACCTATTGGCAGGACCGCAGTATTTT; CDR3: CASSYSRTDYLLAGPQYF
D: TRBD2; size: -; V: TRBV4-1; J: TRBJ2-3; DNA: TGCGCCAGCAGCCTCACCGGGACTACAATTGATACGCAGTATTTT; CDR3: CASSLTGTTIDTQYF
D: TRBD1; size: few; V: TRBV19; J: TRBJ2-6; DNA: TGTGCCAGTAGTCCGGACAGGGTTTCTCTGGGGGCCAACGTCCTGACTTTC; CDR3: CASSPDRVSLGANVLTF
D: -; size: few; V: TRBV29-1; J: TRBJ1-3; DNA: TGCAGCGTCTATATACAGAGAACTGGAAACACCATATATTTT; CDR3: CSVYIQRTGNTIYF
D: TRBD2; size: -; V: TRBV5-1; J: TRBJ2-3; DNA: TGCGCCAGCAGCCTGGAGTGGCGGGGGGGCGTCGCAGATACGCAGTATTTT; CDR3: CASSLEWRGGVADTQYF
D: TRBD1; size: -; V: TRBV18; J: TRBJ2-1; DNA: TGTGCCAGCTCACCGGACAGGGGGCCAAGTGAGCAGTTCTTC; CDR3: CASSPDRGPSEQFF
D: TRBD2; size: -; V: TRBV5-1; J: TRBJ2-5; DNA: TGCGCCAGCGGCCAACTCAGCGGGAGTACACAAGAGACCCAGTACTTC; CDR3: CASGQLSGSTQETQYF
D: TRBD1; size: -; V: TRBV28; J: TRBJ1-2; DNA: TGTGCCAGCAGTTTATATGGGACAGGGGGCGATGGCTACACCTTC; CDR3: CASSLYGTGGDGYTF
D: -; size: once; V: TRBV9; J: TRBJ2-3; DNA: TGTGCCAGCAGCTTCGGCCTAGCAATTCCGGATACGCAGTATTTT; CDR3: CASSFGLAIPDTQYF
D: TRBD1; size: -; V: TRBV11-2; J: TRBJ1-6; DNA: TGTGCCAGCAGCTTAAACAGGGGGCCTTCACCCCTCCACTTT; CDR3: CASSLNRGPSPLHF
D: -; size: -; V: TRBV4-1; J: TRBJ1-6; DNA: TGCGCCAGCAGCCAAGATCGAGTCCGTCACCCCCTCCACTTT; CDR3: CASSQDRVRHPLHF
D: TRBD1; size: -; V: TRBV19; J: TRBJ1-6; DNA: TGTGCCAGTAGGACGGGACAGGGTAATTCACCCCTCCACTTT; CDR3: CASRTGQGNSPLHF
D: -; size: -; V: TRBV4-1; J: TRBJ2-2; DNA: TGCGCCAGCAGCCAAGGGGATCTGGGGCTAAACACCGGGGAGCTGTTTTTT; CDR3: CASSQGDLGLNTGELFF
D: TRBD1; size: -; V: TRBV4-1; J: TRBJ1-2; DNA: TGCGCCAGCAGCCATCCCGCACAGGGGGCGCGTGGCTACACCTTC; CDR3: CASSHPAQGARGYTF
D: TRBD2; size: -; V: TRBV25-1; J: TRBJ2-1; DNA: TGTGCCAGCAGTGAATTAAGGAGCGGGGCCTACAATGAGCAGTTCTTC; CDR3: CASSELRSGAYNEQFF
D: TRBD1; size: -; V: TRBV4-1; J: TRBJ2-7; DNA: TGCGCCAGCAGCCGGGGGGACAGGGGCCACTCCTACGAGCAGTACTTC; CDR3: CASSRGDRGHSYEQYF
D: -; size: -; V: TRBV7-6; J: TRBJ2-1; DNA: TGTGCCAGCAGCCCCCTGGGGGGGGCGAATGAGCAGTTCTTC; CDR3: CASSPLGGANEQFF
D: -; size: few; V: TRBV5-6; J: TRBJ1-5; DNA: TGTGCCAGCAGCTTGTATAGCGGGCCGAATCAGCCCCAGCATTTT; CDR3: CASSLYSGPNQPQHF
D: -; size: -; V: TRBV7-8; J: TRBJ1-2; DNA: TGTGCCAGCAGCTTCGGGTCTGGATTATATGGCTACACCTTC; CDR3: CASSFGSGLYGYTF
D: TRBD2; size: few; V: TRBV7-7; J: TRBJ2-1; DNA: TGTGCTAGCAGCGTTTCTAATAGCGGGGGTTCAAATGAGCAGTTCTTC; CDR3: CASSVSNSGGSNEQFF
D: -; size: -; V: TRBV2; J: TRBJ2-3; DNA: TGTGCCAGCATCATTAGCACAGATACGCAGTATTTT; CDR3: CASIISTDTQYF
D: TRBD1; size: -; V: TRBV5-5; J: TRBJ1-2; DNA: TGTGCCAGCAGCTCGGAACGACAGGGCGTCTATGGCTACACCTTC; CDR3: CASSSERQGVYGYTF
D: TRBD1; size: -; V: TRBV28; J: TRBJ1-1; DNA: TGTGCCAGCAGTTCGGGACAGGGTAGGGGCACTGAAGCTTTCTTT; CDR3: CASSSGQGRGTEAFF
D: -; size: -; V: TRBV29-1; J: TRBJ1-1; DNA: TGCAGCGTTGGACCGAGGGCCGCTGAGGCTTTCTTT; CDR3: CSVGPRAAEAFF
D: TRBD2; size: -; V: TRBV9; J: TRBJ2-1; DNA: TGTGCCAGCAGCGTAGAAGGGAGCGGGGGGCCTTCCTACAATGAGCAGTTCTTC; CDR3: CASSVEGSGGPSYNEQFF
D: TRBD2; size: -; V: TRBV29-1; J: TRBJ2-7; DNA: TGCAGCGTTGGGGAGGGTTCCGAGCAGTACTTC; CDR3: CSVGEGSEQYF
D: -; size: -; V: TRBV2; J: TRBJ1-4; DNA: TGTGCCAGCAGTGTTGCAGGTATCGCTGAAAAACTGTTTTTT; CDR3: CASSVAGIAEKLFF
D: TRBD1; size: -; V: TRBV12-5; J: TRBJ1-4; DNA: TGTGCTAGTGTACGACAGGGGGCAACTAATGAAAAACTGTTTTTT; CDR3: CASVRQGATNEKLFF
D: TRBD2; size: -; V: TRBV19; J: TRBJ2-1; DNA: TGTGCCAGTACGTCCGGGGGGGGAATCAATGAGCAGTTCTTC; CDR3: CASTSGGGINEQFF